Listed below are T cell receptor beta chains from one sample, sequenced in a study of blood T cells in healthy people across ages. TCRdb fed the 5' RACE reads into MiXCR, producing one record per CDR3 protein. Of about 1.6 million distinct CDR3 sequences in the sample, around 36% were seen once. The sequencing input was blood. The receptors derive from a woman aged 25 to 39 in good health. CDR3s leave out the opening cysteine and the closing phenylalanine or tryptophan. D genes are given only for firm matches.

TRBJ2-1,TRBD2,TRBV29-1,SMSGGRGNEQF
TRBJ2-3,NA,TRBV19,ATRAPISDTQY
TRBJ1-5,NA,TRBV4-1,ASSQENSRQPQH
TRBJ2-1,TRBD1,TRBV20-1,SASLVGWDSNYNEQF
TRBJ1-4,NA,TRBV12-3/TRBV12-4,ASSSKPVPNEKLF
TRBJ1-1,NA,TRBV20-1,SASESLTEAF
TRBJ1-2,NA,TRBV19,ASSINSDTSNYGYT
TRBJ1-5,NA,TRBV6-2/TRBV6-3,ASSYGFRMAINQPQH
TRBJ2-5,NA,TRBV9,TSSALAMEVQETQY
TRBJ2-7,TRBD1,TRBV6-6,ASSSEPGTGAHEQY
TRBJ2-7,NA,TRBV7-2,ASSFGTQGSYEQY
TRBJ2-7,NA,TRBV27,ASSLLSREEQY
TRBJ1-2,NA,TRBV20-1,SAEGLGGSYGYT
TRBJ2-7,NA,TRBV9,ASSSSYSSVEQY
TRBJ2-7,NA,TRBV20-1,STPGGYYEQY
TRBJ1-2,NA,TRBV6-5,ASSYMGGPYNYGYT
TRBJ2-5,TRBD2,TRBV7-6,ASSSGGLAIQETQY
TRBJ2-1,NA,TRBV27,ASRTWASRYEQF
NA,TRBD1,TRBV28,ASRSPGQGPYEQY
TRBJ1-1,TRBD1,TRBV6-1,ASSDRRTGALVAEAF
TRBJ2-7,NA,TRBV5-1,ASSPTTTNSYEQY
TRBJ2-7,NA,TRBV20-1,TPGGPRDEQY
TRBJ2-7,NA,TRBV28,ASGKSPGQVSYEQY
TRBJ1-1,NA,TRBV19,ASSIAGYTEAF
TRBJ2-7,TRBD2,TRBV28,ASTVAGGYEQY
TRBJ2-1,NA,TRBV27,TSSKAGVYNEQF
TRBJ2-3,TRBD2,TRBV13,ASSARLAGEEADTQY
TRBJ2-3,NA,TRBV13,ASSPSTGSGPDTQY
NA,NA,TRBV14,ASSQDPRGYEQY
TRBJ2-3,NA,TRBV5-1,ASSSDRQLSTDAQY
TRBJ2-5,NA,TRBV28,ASSIRLERTQY
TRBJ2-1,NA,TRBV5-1,ASSLVYEGEQF
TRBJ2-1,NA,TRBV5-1,ASSLFGTDNEQF
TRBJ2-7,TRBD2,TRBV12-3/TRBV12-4,ASSPPTSGAGEQY
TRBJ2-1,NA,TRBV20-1,SASSPRADVYNEQF
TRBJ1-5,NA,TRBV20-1,SASRGDSNQPQH
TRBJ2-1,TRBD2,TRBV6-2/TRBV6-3,ASTTGLPYNEQF
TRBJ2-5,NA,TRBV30,AWTVGGGETQY
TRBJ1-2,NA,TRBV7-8,ASSSSDSNYGYT
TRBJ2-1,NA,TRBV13,ASSLLTITGQLGQF
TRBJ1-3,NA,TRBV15,TTSPMGGLGGNTIY
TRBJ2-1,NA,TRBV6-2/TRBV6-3,ASSTIRGLLDEQF
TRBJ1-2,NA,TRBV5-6,ASSLATGPSYGYT
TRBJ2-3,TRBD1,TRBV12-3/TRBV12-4,ASSLRTGTDAQY
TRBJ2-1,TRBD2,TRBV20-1,SARSPEGRGSSYNEQF